Following are 13 T cell receptor beta chains from one sample sequenced in a study of cytomegalovirus exposure and HLA in healthy donors. The PCR employed 60 Vbeta primers together with 13 Jbeta primers. Profiling relied on immunoSEQ multiplex PCR, and the TCRdb table lists in-frame clones only, not all of them. Here the sample spans around 72,000 clones, around 76% being singletons. Sequenced: PBMCs. Every receptor here comes from a man over 45 in good health and CMV-seronegative.

This chain connects TRBV9 to TRBJ1-4; D is perhaps TRBD1 (6 bases). The CDR3 totals 16 residues. CDR1 and CDR2 from the germline V gene are SGDLS and YYNGEE. V was shortened by 4 bases and J by 0 bases, with 13 bases between the two germline ends. The chain's CDR3 is CASSTTTGATNEKLFF. For the CDR3, the DNA is TGTGCCAGCAGCACCACGACAGGTGCAACTAATGAAAAACTGTTTTTT.

The chain couples TRBV28 to TRBJ2-7, with TRBD1 as a possible D gene (5 bases). V dropped 2 bases and J dropped 4 bases, with 12 bases sitting between them. CDR3 size: 14 residues. Germline CDR1 reads MDHEN; CDR2 reads SYDVKM. This CDR3 is CASSLRQGLYEQYF. In DNA, the CDR3 is TGTGCCAGCAGTTTACGCCAGGGCCTGTACGAGCAGTACTTC.

This chain links TRBV2 with TRBJ1-1; TRBD1 aligns across 8 bases. The CDR3 spans 15 residues. Germline V gene data show CDR1 as SNHLY and CDR2 as FYNNEI. The J segment lost 0 bases and the V segment lost 6 bases, leaving 6 bases of the junction unmatched. The CDR3 region is CASRGRQGMNTEAFF. Written as DNA, the CDR3 is TGTGCCAGCAGAGGTCGACAGGGGATGAACACTGAAGCTTTCTTT.

The chain links TRBV19 to TRBJ2-5; TRBD2 matches 9 bases. Germline-derived CDR1 and CDR2 are LNHDA and SQIVND (reference sequence). The CDR3 extends over 15 amino acids. J was trimmed by 5 bases and V by 1 base; bases with no gene match: 5. The CDR3 sequence is CASSIAGTSSETQYF. In DNA, the CDR3 is TGTGCCAGTAGTATAGCCGGGACTAGCTCGGAGACCCAGTACTTC.

The chain is built from TRBV27 and TRBJ1-1, with D possibly being TRBD1 (6 bases). The CDR3 runs 15 residues. Germline CDR1 and CDR2: MNHEY and SMNVEV (reference sequence). Trimming stripped 2 bases from V and 7 bases from J, with 17 bases between. The CDR3 sequence: CASSLLQGLEGEAFF. The CDR3, as DNA: TGTGCCAGCAGTTTACTACAGGGTCTGGAAGGTGAAGCTTTCTTT.

Note on this clone: This sample includes further DNA sequences coding for the same CDR3. The CDR3 reads CASSRPGQGTYEQYF. In DNA, the CDR3 is TGTGCCAGCAGCCGTCCGGGACAGGGGACCTACGAGCAGTACTTC. This chain uses TRBV28 with TRBJ2-7; 10 bases are a match to TRBD1. The CDR3 is 15 residues long. Germline CDR1 and CDR2: MDHEN and SYDVKM. The V and J ends lost 6 bases and 2 bases, in that order; junction bases with no gene match: 7.

The rearrangement uses TRBV5-4 and TRBJ2-1; TRBD1 agrees at 7 bases. CDR1 is SGHNT and CDR2 is YYREEE in the germline V gene (reference sequence). J lost 4 bases, V lost 3 bases, and 10 bases had no gene match. This CDR3 contains 16 residues. CDR3 nucleotides: TGTGCCAGCAGCTCCCGAGGGGGACAGAGGTACAATGAGCAGTTCTTC. Residues: CASSSRGGQRYNEQFF.

The CDR3 region has the DNA TGTGCCTGGGAGAAGACACCGAACACTGAAGCTTTCTTT. This codes for CAWEKTPNTEAFF. The chain recombines TRBV30 with TRBJ1-1; no clear D gene. With 5 bases removed from V and 1 base from J, the gap between germline ends came to 11 bases. Germline V gives CDR1 GTSNPN, CDR2 SVGIG (reference sequence). The CDR3 extends over 13 amino acids.

The gene calls are TRBV11-3 and TRBJ2-5, with D possibly being TRBD1 (6 bases). The germline V gene has CDR1 SGHNT and CDR2 YENEEA. Trimming left V 5 bases short and J 2 bases short, with 15 bases between. The CDR3 sequence is 15 residues long. CDR3 coding DNA: TGTGCCAGCAGCAACCGGGACACCATTCAAGAGACCCAGTACTTC. Its protein is CASSNRDTIQETQYF.

The CDR3 reads CASGKVGGNTEAFF. The CDR3 DNA is TGTGCCAGTGGGAAAGTAGGGGGCAACACTGAAGCTTTCTTT. The rearrangement uses TRBV19 and TRBJ1-1; TRBD1 agrees at 7 bases. Germline CDR1 and CDR2: LNHDA and SQIVND (reference sequence). The CDR3 totals 14 residues. J gave up 2 bases and V 8 bases, and 8 bases lay outside the gene matches.

The chain has TRBV4-3 and TRBJ1-1; D not resolved. This CDR3 region has 14 residues. The germline V and J ends were trimmed by 2 bases and 1 base, with 8 bases remaining between them. From germline, CDR1 is LGHNA and CDR2 YSLEER. The CDR3: CASSQLPRNTEAFF. The CDR3 DNA reads TGCGCCAGCAGCCAACTACCGAGGAACACTGAAGCTTTCTTT.

Turning to this clone: In this CDR3 the conserved last residue, phenylalanine or tryptophan, is missing, so a read error is likely. It is unclear where the CDR3 begins or ends on the DNA, so no DNA is shown, and the CDR3 is as TCRdb lists it. V is TRBV29-1 and J is TRBJ1-1; the table gives TRBD1 as D, unverified against the DNA. Germline V gene data show CDR1 as SQVTM and CDR2 as ANQGSEA. Inclusive of both ends, the CDR3 amounts to 13 amino acids. CDR3 in amino acids: CSVAVPRDRVVLV.

The chain joins TRBV25-1 to TRBJ2-1; 7 nucleotides agree with TRBD2. Looked up from germline, CDR1 is MGHDK and CDR2 is SYGVNS. This CDR3 is 14 amino acids long. After removal of 5 bases from V and 5 bases from J, the junction contained 6 bases not matched to a gene. The CDR3 nucleotides read TGTGCCAGCAGTCGAGTAGCGGGCAACAATGAGCAGTTCTTC. This codes for CASSRVAGNNEQFF.